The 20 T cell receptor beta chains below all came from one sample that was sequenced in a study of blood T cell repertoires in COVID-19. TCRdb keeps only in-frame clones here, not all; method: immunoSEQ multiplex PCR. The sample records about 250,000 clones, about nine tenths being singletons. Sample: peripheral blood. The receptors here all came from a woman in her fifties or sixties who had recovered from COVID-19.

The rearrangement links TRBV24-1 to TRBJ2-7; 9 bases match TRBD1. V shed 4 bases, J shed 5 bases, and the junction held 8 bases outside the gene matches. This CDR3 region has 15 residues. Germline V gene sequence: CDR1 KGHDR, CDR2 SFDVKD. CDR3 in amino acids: CATSDTRQGGNEQYF. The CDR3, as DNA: TGTGCCACCAGTGACACCCGACAGGGGGGCAACGAGCAGTACTTC.

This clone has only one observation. This CDR3 is CASSGTVNTEAFF. CDR3 nucleotide sequence: TGTGCCAGCTCCGGGACAGTGAACACTGAAGCTTTCTTT. This chain connects TRBV18 to TRBJ1-1, with TRBD1 matching 7 bases. V dropped 6 bases and J dropped 0; count of bases not matched to a gene: 1. CDR1 is KGHSH, CDR2 LQKENI, per germline. The CDR3 extends over 13 amino acids.

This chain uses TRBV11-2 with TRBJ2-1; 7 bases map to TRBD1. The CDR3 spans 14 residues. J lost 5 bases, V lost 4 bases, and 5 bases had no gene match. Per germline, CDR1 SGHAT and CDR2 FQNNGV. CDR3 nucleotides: TGTGCCAGCAGCTCCCAGGGACAGAACAATGAGCAGTTCTTC. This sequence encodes CASSSQGQNNEQFF.

The CDR3 region is CASTRDRARPNYGYTF. The CDR3, as DNA: TGTGCCAGCACCCGGGACAGGGCCCGACCCAACTATGGCTACACCTTC. This rearrangement joins TRBV2 to TRBJ1-2; TRBD1 matches 9 bases. CDR1 and CDR2 (germline): SNHLY, FYNNEI. The V and J ends lost 7 bases and 2 bases, in that order; junction bases with no gene match: 11. There are 16 residues in the CDR3.

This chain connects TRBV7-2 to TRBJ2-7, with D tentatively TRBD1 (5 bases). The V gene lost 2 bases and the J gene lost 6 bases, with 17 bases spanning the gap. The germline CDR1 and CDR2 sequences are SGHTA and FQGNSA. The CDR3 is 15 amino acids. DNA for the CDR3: TGTGCCAGCAGCTTATTCCGAGCCAGGGATGGCGAGCAGTACTTC. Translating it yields CASSLFRARDGEQYF.

The CDR3 loop reads CASSPVTGKNIQYF. In DNA form, the CDR3 reads TGTGCCAGCTCACCAGTGACAGGAAAAAACATTCAGTACTTC. The chain couples TRBV18 to TRBJ2-4; D possibly corresponds to TRBD1 (6 bases). The CDR3 totals 14 residues. Trimming pared 2 bases from V and 4 bases from J, leaving 9 bases between. CDR1 and CDR2 from the germline V gene are KGHSH and LQKENI.

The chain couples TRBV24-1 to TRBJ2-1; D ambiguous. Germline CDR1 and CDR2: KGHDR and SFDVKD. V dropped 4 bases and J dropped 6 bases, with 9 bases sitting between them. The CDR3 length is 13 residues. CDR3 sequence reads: CATSDSPSNEQFF. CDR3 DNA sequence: TGTGCCACCAGTGACTCTCCTAGCAATGAGCAGTTCTTC.

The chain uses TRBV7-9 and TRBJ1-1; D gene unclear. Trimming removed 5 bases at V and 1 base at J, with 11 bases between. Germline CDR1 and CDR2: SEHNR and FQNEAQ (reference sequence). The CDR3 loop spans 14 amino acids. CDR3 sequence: CASSTNTENTEAFF. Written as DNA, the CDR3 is TGTGCCAGCAGCACAAATACAGAGAACACTGAAGCTTTCTTT. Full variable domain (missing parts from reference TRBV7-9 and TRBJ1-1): DTGVSQNPRHKITKRGQNVTFRCDPISEHNRLYWYRQTLGQGPEFLTYFQNEAQLEKSRLLSDRFSAERPKGSFSTLEIQRTEQGDSAMYLCASSTNTENTEAFFGQGTRLTVV.

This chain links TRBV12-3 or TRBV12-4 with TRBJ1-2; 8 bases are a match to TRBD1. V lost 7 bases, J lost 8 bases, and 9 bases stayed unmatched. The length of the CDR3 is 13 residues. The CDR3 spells CASIDQGAGGYTF. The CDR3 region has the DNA TGTGCCAGCATCGACCAGGGGGCTGGAGGCTACACCTTC.

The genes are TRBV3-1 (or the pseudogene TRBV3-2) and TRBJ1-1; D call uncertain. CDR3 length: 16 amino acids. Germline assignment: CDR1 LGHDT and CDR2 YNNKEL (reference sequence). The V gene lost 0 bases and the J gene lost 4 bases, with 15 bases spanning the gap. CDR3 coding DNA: TGTGCCAGCAGCCAAGATCTGCAGGACTGGGGCACTGAAGCTTTCTTT. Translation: CASSQDLQDWGTEAFF.

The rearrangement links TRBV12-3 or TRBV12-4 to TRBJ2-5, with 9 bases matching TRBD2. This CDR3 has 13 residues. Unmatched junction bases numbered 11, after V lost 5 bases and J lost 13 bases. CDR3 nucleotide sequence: TGTGCCAGCAGTACCCAGGGACTAGCCGACAGGTACTTC. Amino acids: CASSTQGLADRYF.

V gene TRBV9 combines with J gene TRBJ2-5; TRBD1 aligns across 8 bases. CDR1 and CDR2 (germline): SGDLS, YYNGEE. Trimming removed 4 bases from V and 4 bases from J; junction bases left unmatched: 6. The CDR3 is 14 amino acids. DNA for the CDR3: TGTGCCAGCAGCTTAAGGACAGGGAGAGAGACCCAGTACTTC. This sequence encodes CASSLRTGRETQYF.

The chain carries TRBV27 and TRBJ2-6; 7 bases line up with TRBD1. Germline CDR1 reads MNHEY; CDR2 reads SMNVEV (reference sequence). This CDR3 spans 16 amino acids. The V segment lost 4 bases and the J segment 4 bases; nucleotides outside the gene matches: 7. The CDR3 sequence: CASSSRQGPGANVLTF. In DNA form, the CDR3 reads TGTGCCAGCAGTTCCCGACAGGGACCAGGGGCCAACGTCCTGACTTTC.

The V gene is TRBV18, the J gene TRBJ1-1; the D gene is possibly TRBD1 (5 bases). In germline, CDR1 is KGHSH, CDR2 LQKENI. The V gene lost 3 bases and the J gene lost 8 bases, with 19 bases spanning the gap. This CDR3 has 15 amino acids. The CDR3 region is CASSPPNPGGEEAFF. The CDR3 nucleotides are TGTGCCAGCTCACCCCCTAATCCCGGGGGTGAGGAAGCTTTCTTT.

The CDR3 here is CSVSGTGGNSPLHF. As DNA, the CDR3 is TGCAGCGTTTCCGGGACAGGGGGCAATTCACCCCTCCACTTT. The gene calls are TRBV29-1 and TRBJ1-6, with 12 bases fitting TRBD1. The CDR3 is 14 amino acids. After removal of 5 bases from V and 7 bases from J, the junction contained 3 bases not matched to a gene. The V gene's germline CDR1 is SQVTM and CDR2 ANQGSEA.

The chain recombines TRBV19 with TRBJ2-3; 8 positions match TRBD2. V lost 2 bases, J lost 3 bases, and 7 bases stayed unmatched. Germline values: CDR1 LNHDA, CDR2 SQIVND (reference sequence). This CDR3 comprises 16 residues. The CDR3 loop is CASSILAGLGTDTQYF. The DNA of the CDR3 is TGTGCCAGTAGTATACTTGCGGGACTAGGTACAGATACGCAGTATTTT.

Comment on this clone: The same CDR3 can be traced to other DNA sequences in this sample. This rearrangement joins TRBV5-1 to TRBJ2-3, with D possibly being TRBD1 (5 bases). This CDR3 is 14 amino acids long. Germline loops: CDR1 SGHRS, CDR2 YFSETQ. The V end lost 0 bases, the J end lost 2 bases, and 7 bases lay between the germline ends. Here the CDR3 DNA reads TGCGCCAGCAGCTTGGGACAGTTCACAGATACGCAGTATTTT. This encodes CASSLGQFTDTQYF.

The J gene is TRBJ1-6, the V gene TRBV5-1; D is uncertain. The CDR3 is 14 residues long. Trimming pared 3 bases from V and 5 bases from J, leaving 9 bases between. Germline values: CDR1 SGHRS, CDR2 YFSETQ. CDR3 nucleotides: TGCGCCAGCAGCTGGAGGGAGAATAATTCACCCCTCCACTTT. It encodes CASSWRENNSPLHF.

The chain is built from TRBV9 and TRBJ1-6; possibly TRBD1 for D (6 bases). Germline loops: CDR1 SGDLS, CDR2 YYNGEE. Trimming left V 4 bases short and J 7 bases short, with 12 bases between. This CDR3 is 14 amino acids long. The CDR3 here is CASSPRQENSPLHF. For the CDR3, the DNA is TGTGCCAGCAGCCCCAGACAGGAAAATTCACCCCTCCACTTT. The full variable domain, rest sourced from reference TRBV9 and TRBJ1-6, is DSGVTQTPKHLITATGQRVTLRCSPRSGDLSVYWYQQSLDQGLQFLIQYYNGEERAKGNILERFSAQQFPDLHSELNLSSLELGDSALYFCASSPRQENSPLHFGNGTRLTVT.

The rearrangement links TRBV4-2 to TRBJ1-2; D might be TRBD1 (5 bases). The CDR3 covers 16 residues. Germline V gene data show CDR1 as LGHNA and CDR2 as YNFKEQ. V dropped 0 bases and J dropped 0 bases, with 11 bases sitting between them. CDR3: CASSQEGRGANYGYTF. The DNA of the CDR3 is TGTGCCAGCAGCCAAGAAGGGAGGGGAGCTAACTATGGCTACACCTTC.